These T cell receptor beta chains were read from a single sample in a study of shared clonotypes between healthy human individuals. The data were produced by immunoSEQ multiplex PCR, yet TCRdb's version contains in-frame clones alone and is incomplete. The top ten hold about 0.42% of the sample, which has around 1.6 million clones, 98% seen once. Sequenced input: naive CD4+ T cells sorted from blood. These TCRs come from a man aged 25 to 45 in good health. Each CDR3 is given with its conserved first and last residue. A D gene is named only where the DNA matches it firmly. Expanded clones get a size class; other rows say once, few or many, or leave the size out.

D: -; J: TRBJ1-5; V: TRBV9; size: -; CDR3: CASSVRVDFQPQHF; DNA: TGTGCCAGCAGCGTGAGGGTGGATTTTCAGCCCCAGCATTTT
D: TRBD2; J: TRBJ2-1; V: TRBV7-2; size: -; CDR3: CASSFFSGGLNNEQFF; DNA: TGTGCCAGCAGCTTTTTTAGCGGGGGCCTGAACAATGAGCAGTTCTTC
D: TRBD1; J: TRBJ2-2; V: TRBV7-8; size: -; CDR3: CASSLVFQGARSGELFF; DNA: TGTGCCAGCAGCTTAGTTTTCCAGGGGGCGAGGTCCGGGGAGCTGTTTTTT
D: TRBD2; J: TRBJ2-7; V: TRBV6-1; size: -; CDR3: CASGRLSGKGYEQYF; DNA: TGTGCCAGCGGCAGACTAAGCGGGAAGGGCTACGAGCAGTACTTC
D: TRBD2; J: TRBJ2-1; V: TRBV27; size: -; CDR3: CASSKMRLAGDNEQFF; DNA: TGTGCCAGCAGTAAAATGCGGCTAGCGGGAGACAATGAGCAGTTCTTC
D: -; J: TRBJ1-4; V: TRBV5-8; size: -; CDR3: CASTKQGRKKLFF; DNA: TGTGCCAGCACAAAACAGGGTAGGAAAAAACTGTTTTTT
D: TRBD1; J: TRBJ2-3; V: TRBV4-1; size: -; CDR3: CASSHGQESTDTQYF; DNA: TGCGCCAGCAGCCATGGACAGGAGAGCACAGATACGCAGTATTTT
D: -; J: TRBJ2-2; V: TRBV2; size: -; CDR3: CASSEGRGTGELFF; DNA: TGTGCCAGCAGTGAGGGCAGGGGAACCGGGGAGCTGTTTTTT
D: -; J: TRBJ2-7; V: TRBV11-3; size: -; CDR3: CASSLRGGESLYF; DNA: TGTGCCAGCAGCCTCAGGGGTGGGGAATCTTTGTACTTC
D: -; J: TRBJ1-2; V: TRBV2; size: -; CDR3: CASSADRAHGYTF; DNA: TGTGCCAGCAGCGCTGACCGGGCACATGGCTACACCTTC
D: -; J: TRBJ1-5; V: TRBV28; size: once; CDR3: CASSWDISNQPQHF; DNA: TGTGCCAGCAGTTGGGACATAAGCAATCAGCCCCAGCATTTT
D: -; J: TRBJ1-1; V: TRBV5-1; size: -; CDR3: CASTPQSSRTEAFF; DNA: TGCGCCAGCACCCCCCAATCTAGCCGCACTGAAGCTTTCTTT
D: -; J: TRBJ2-5; V: TRBV5-1; size: -; CDR3: CASSLLGQSQETQYF; DNA: TGCGCCAGCAGCTTGCTGGGACAATCCCAAGAGACCCAGTACTTC
D: -; J: TRBJ2-5; V: TRBV27; size: -; CDR3: CARIRGETQYF; DNA: TGTGCCAGGATTCGAGGGGAGACCCAGTACTTC
D: TRBD2; J: TRBJ2-5; V: TRBV18; size: -; CDR3: CASSPLAGVSETQYF; DNA: TGTGCCAGCTCACCACTAGCGGGAGTGTCAGAGACCCAGTACTTC
D: -; J: TRBJ2-2; V: TRBV7-9; size: -; CDR3: CAINNSSANTGELFF; DNA: TGTGCCATAAATAACTCAAGCGCGAACACCGGGGAGCTGTTTTTT
D: TRBD1; J: TRBJ2-7; V: TRBV10-2; size: -; CDR3: CASKQHYRDRTYEQYF; DNA: TGCGCCAGCAAGCAACACTACCGGGACAGAACCTACGAGCAGTACTTC
D: -; J: TRBJ2-3; V: TRBV9; size: once; CDR3: CASSRSPGSTDTQYF; DNA: TGTGCCAGCAGTCGGTCGCCAGGGAGCACAGATACGCAGTATTTT
D: TRBD2; J: TRBJ2-5; V: TRBV30; size: -; CDR3: CAWSPFYQRETETQYF; DNA: TGTGCCTGGAGTCCCTTCTACCAGCGGGAGACGGAGACCCAGTACTTC
D: -; J: TRBJ2-7; V: TRBV29-1; size: once; CDR3: CSVLGQIYEQYF; DNA: TGCAGCGTTCTGGGACAAATCTACGAGCAGTACTTC
D: -; J: TRBJ2-1; V: TRBV18; size: -; CDR3: CASSPPLQGGEQFF; DNA: TGTGCCAGCTCACCACCTTTACAGGGAGGTGAGCAGTTCTTC
D: TRBD2; J: TRBJ2-3; V: TRBV30; size: -; CDR3: CAWSVRAGVDTQYF; DNA: TGTGCCTGGAGTGTACGAGCGGGGGTTGATACGCAGTATTTT
D: -; J: TRBJ2-7; V: TRBV29-1; size: -; CDR3: CSVTTGTDEQYF; DNA: TGCAGCGTAACTACCGGGACGGACGAGCAGTACTTC
D: TRBD2; J: TRBJ2-1; V: TRBV30; size: -; CDR3: CACSPAGGNEQFF; DNA: TGTGCCTGCTCACCTGCGGGAGGTAATGAGCAGTTCTTC
D: TRBD2; J: TRBJ2-5; V: TRBV4-1; size: -; CDR3: CASSPRVLADQETQYF; DNA: TGCGCCAGCAGCCCCCGGGTCCTAGCGGACCAAGAGACCCAGTACTTC
D: TRBD1; J: TRBJ1-5; V: TRBV28; size: -; CDR3: CASSPLLGQGGQPQHF; DNA: TGTGCCAGCAGTCCCCTCCTAGGACAGGGAGGACAGCCCCAGCATTTT
D: -; J: TRBJ2-3; V: TRBV2; size: -; CDR3: CASSERESGADTQYF; DNA: TGTGCCAGCAGTGAACGGGAGTCGGGGGCAGATACGCAGTATTTT
D: -; J: TRBJ2-3; V: TRBV7-2; size: -; CDR3: CASSLGRTDTQYF; DNA: TGTGCCAGCAGCTTAGGCCGTACAGATACGCAGTATTTT
D: TRBD1; J: TRBJ2-1; V: TRBV4-2; size: -; CDR3: CASSQVNRGKFF; DNA: TGTGCCAGCAGCCAGGTTAACAGGGGCAAGTTCTTC
D: -; J: TRBJ2-3; V: TRBV7-2; size: -; CDR3: CASSPMRLADTQYF; DNA: TGTGCCAGCAGCCCGATGAGATTGGCCGATACGCAGTATTTT
D: TRBD2; J: TRBJ2-7; V: TRBV10-2; size: -; CDR3: CASRVLSTSGEQYF; DNA: TGCGCCAGCAGAGTCCTCTCAACTAGCGGCGAGCAGTACTTC
D: -; J: TRBJ1-5; V: TRBV28; size: -; CDR3: CASRKTGGNQPQHF; DNA: TGTGCCAGCAGGAAGACAGGTGGGAATCAGCCCCAGCATTTT
D: -; J: TRBJ2-3; V: TRBV18; size: -; CDR3: CASSTTGNTDTQYF; DNA: TGTGCCAGCTCTACTACAGGGAACACAGATACGCAGTATTTT
D: TRBD2; J: TRBJ2-3; V: TRBV4-3; size: -; CDR3: CASSQDLPSGRTGTDTQYF; DNA: TGCGCCAGCAGCCAAGATCTCCCTAGCGGGAGAACTGGCACAGATACGCAGTATTTT
D: -; J: TRBJ2-1; V: TRBV6-5; size: -; CDR3: CASSYDGYNEQFF; DNA: TGTGCCAGCAGTTACGACGGGTACAATGAGCAGTTCTTC
D: -; J: TRBJ2-5; V: TRBV5-1; size: -; CDR3: CASSHQQGRETQYF; DNA: TGCGCCAGCAGCCATCAGCAGGGGAGGGAGACCCAGTACTTC
D: -; J: TRBJ2-7; V: TRBV5-1; size: -; CDR3: CASSLGGADTYEQYF; DNA: TGCGCCAGCAGCTTGGGGGGAGCGGATACCTACGAGCAGTACTTC
D: TRBD1; J: TRBJ1-4; V: TRBV9; size: once; CDR3: CASSFRTGESEKLFF; DNA: TGTGCCAGCAGCTTCCGGACAGGGGAGAGTGAAAAACTGTTTTTT
D: -; J: TRBJ2-2; V: TRBV7-2; size: -; CDR3: CASSSKGSGTGELFF; DNA: TGTGCCAGCAGCTCTAAAGGGTCTGGCACCGGGGAGCTGTTTTTT
D: -; J: TRBJ2-5; V: TRBV2; size: -; CDR3: CASSVRGGETQYF; DNA: TGTGCCAGCAGTGTCAGGGGTGGAGAGACCCAGTACTTC
D: -; J: TRBJ2-4; V: TRBV19; size: -; CDR3: CASSHGGRENIQYF; DNA: TGTGCCAGTAGTCATGGGGGTCGGGAAAACATTCAGTACTTC
D: -; J: TRBJ2-7; V: TRBV28; size: -; CDR3: CASNSEGEQYF; DNA: TGTGCCAGCAATTCCGAGGGCGAGCAGTACTTC